This is a list of T cell receptor beta chains from one sample in a study of cytomegalovirus exposure and HLA in healthy donors. Sequencing was performed with immunoSEQ multiplex PCR; in TCRdb, only in-frame clones are kept and a portion is missing. The sample consists of about 140,000 clones, approximately 79% of them appearing once. Input material: PBMCs. The receptors here all came from a female donor in good health and CMV-seronegative. Both conserved end residues are trimmed from each CDR3. Each record gives: D gene, V gene, J gene, CDR3 protein. D genes are given only for firm matches.

TRBD1	TRBV7-2	TRBJ1-5	ASSANRGSQPQH
TRBD1	TRBV27	TRBJ1-2	ASSTGTGGIGYGYT
TRBD2	TRBV27	TRBJ2-1	ASSPMTSDFFNNEQF
TRBD1	TRBV27	TRBJ2-2	ASRGQGFGELF
.	TRBV27	TRBJ1-5	ASRRQNNQPQH
TRBD2	TRBV19	TRBJ2-1	ASSTSGRSNEQF
.	TRBV13	TRBJ2-5	ASSFMAGDGETQY
TRBD1	TRBV19	TRBJ1-5	ASSIGDRPGGQPQH
.	TRBV2	TRBJ2-3	ASSDVLASSTDTQY
.	TRBV25-1	TRBJ1-6	ASSEGVDEALH
.	TRBV27	TRBJ2-7	ASSLSGRGSYEQY
TRBD1	TRBV13	TRBJ2-7	ASSPYGGQGSYEQY
.	TRBV28	TRBJ2-7	ASSLAGIYEQY
TRBD2	TRBV7-3	TRBJ2-2	ASSQGLANTGELF
TRBD2	TRBV5-1	TRBJ2-3	ASSLELAGVTDTQY
TRBD1	TRBV5-6	TRBJ2-2	ASSLAGTGNTGELF
.	TRBV4-1	TRBJ2-7	ASSQGGYGGPYEQY
.	TRBV4-1	TRBJ2-7	ASSPIGQGPYEQY
.	TRBV2	TRBJ2-3	ASSRPASSTDTQY
TRBD2	TRBV2	TRBJ2-7	ASSDPSGKYYEQY
TRBD1	TRBV4-1	TRBJ2-7	ASSVGDSSYEQY
TRBD1	TRBV6-1	.	ASSEALWPGGRHYEQY
TRBD2	TRBV10-1	TRBJ2-1	ASSERLAGRSYNEQF
TRBD1	TRBV19	TRBJ1-1	ASSQYAGTVNTEAF
.	TRBV29-1	.	SVEWGDDYEQY
.	TRBV15	TRBJ1-5	ATSRTSGNQPQH
.	TRBV6-5	TRBJ1-5	ASSYSSGKQPQH
.	TRBV6-4	TRBJ1-4	ASSSEFGNEKLF
TRBD1	TRBV7-9	TRBJ1-5	ASSFYRGQSNQPQH
.	TRBV29-1	TRBJ1-4	SVAPYDTSTNEKLF
.	TRBV28	TRBJ1-5	ASSLGAPQH
TRBD1	TRBV4-2	TRBJ2-7	ASSQPGTGRNEQY
.	TRBV4-1	TRBJ2-3	ASSQEGVGDTQY
.	TRBV5-1	TRBJ2-1	ASSLGPTGTLNEQF
TRBD2	TRBV7-9	TRBJ2-7	ASSTDPGLAGGEQY
.	TRBV5-1	TRBJ2-3	ASSRDFTDTQY
.	TRBV7-9	TRBJ2-7	ASSLSTSSYEQY
.	TRBV28	TRBJ2-7	ASSPRVQRVYEQY
TRBD2	TRBV29-1	TRBJ2-5	SVEMTEREDETQY
.	TRBV28	TRBJ2-2	ASSRESNTGELF
TRBD2	TRBV5-4	TRBJ2-2	ASRLAGADTGELF
.	TRBV10-2	TRBJ1-3	ASSEKAGLYTIY
TRBD2	TRBV6-5	TRBJ2-7	ASSYSMLGEGYEQY
.	TRBV6-6	TRBJ1-5	ASSYDRQYNQPQH
.	TRBV2	TRBJ1-1	ASSEAGGEGTEAF
.	TRBV30	TRBJ1-2	AWSVNKVWGHYGYT
.	TRBV5-4	TRBJ2-2	ASSPNPQGRGASNTGELF
.	TRBV18	TRBJ2-5	ASSPRSQETQY
.	TRBV4-2	TRBJ1-1	ASSQDQWGETEAF
TRBD1	TRBV2	TRBJ2-5	ASTGGAQETQY
.	TRBV28	TRBJ1-5	ASSYRVGNQPQH
.	TRBV5-1	TRBJ1-1	ASSLARQGKDQNTEAF